Sequencing of this T cell receptor beta chain was carried out in a study of T-cell reconstitution after alpha-beta-depleted transplantation in children. The authors prepared the TCRbeta library with unique molecular identifiers. TCRdb passed the PCR reads through MiXCR, listing each CDR3 protein once. The data contain 55,000 to 85,000 distinct CDR3 sequences, approximately 10% of them seen just once; the ten biggest clones take up under 15%. This clonotype was recorded many times. Its antigen remains unknown. The study's findings and limits: Once a year had passed after transplant, T-cell counts and diversity came mostly from newly produced T cells. Expanded graft clones numbering several hundred reportedly gave rise to alpha-beta T cells about two months after transplant. For some patients, TCRbeta diversity was high at day 60 because of recipient T cells and thymic progenitors that survived.

Germline V gene lookup returns CDR1 SGHVS and CDR2 FNYEAQ. The CDR3 has 14 amino acids. V lost 4 bases and J lost 8; bases outside the gene matches: 4. Sequencing was performed on PBMCs, taken before TCRalphabeta/CD19-depleted stem cell transplant. The receptor's source is a boy between 10 and 17 years old with acute myeloid leukemia, due to receive a stem cell transplant. The chain recombines TRBV7-6 with TRBJ2-2; 10 positions agree with TRBD2. The CDR3 reads CASSSASGRGELFF. CDR3 DNA: TGTGCCAGCAGCTCCGCTAGCGGGAGAGGGGAGCTGTTTTTT.